This TCR beta chain emerged from a study of blood T cell repertoires in COVID-19. Study-wide context: COVID-19 samples, acute and convalescent, were from the United States, Italy and Spain.

This CDR3 region has 13 residues. Trimming took 5 bases from V and 5 from J; bases not matched to a gene: 4. Germline values: CDR1 KGHSH, CDR2 LQKENI. The protocol was immunoSEQ multiplex PCR, while the TCRdb copy is restricted to in-frame clones and leaves out a portion. The table has about 41,000 clones, roughly 85% seen once. Sequencing used peripheral blood. The V gene is TRBV18, the J gene TRBJ2-5, with 8 bases fitting TRBD1. This TCR was recovered from a man aged 55-75 years with acute or convalescent COVID-19. As DNA, the CDR3 is TGTGCCAGCTCAGGACAGGGAAGGGAGACCCAGTACTTC. The encoded protein is CASSGQGRETQYF.